Each of the 18 T cell receptor beta chains below was sequenced from the same sample in a study of blood T cell repertoires in COVID-19. Sequencing was performed with immunoSEQ multiplex PCR; in TCRdb, only in-frame clones are kept and a portion is missing. The sample has roughly 200,000 clones, less than 90% seen once; the top ten hold roughly 4%. The sample consisted of PBMCs or T cells enriched from blood (not recorded which). These receptors came from a woman aged 25 to 39 who had been exposed to COVID-19.

The genes are TRBV5-1 and TRBJ2-3, with 7 bases that match TRBD2. The CDR3 is 15 amino acids. The trim removed 4 bases at V and 3 bases at J, leaving 8 bases unmatched. Germline CDR1 and CDR2: SGHRS and YFSETQ. DNA of the CDR3: TGCGCCAGCAGCGTCGGGACTATCCGTACAGATACGCAGTATTTT. Translating gives CASSVGTIRTDTQYF.

The chain joins TRBV6-5 to TRBJ1-1, with 9 bases aligning to TRBD1. Germline CDR1 reads MNHEY; CDR2 reads SVGAGI. The CDR3 is made up of 14 amino acids. The V segment lost 8 bases and the J segment 5 bases; nucleotides outside the gene matches: 9. The CDR3 DNA reads as TGTGCCAGCGGAACCGGGACAGGGAGGACTGAAGCTTTCTTT. It yields the protein CASGTGTGRTEAFF.

V and J are TRBV12-3 or TRBV12-4 and TRBJ2-7; perhaps TRBD2 as D (5 bases). The CDR3 contains 12 residues. Trimming cost V 6 bases and J 2 bases, with 8 bases left between them. CDR3 residues: CASSPGTYEQYF. In nucleotides, the CDR3 is TGTGCCAGCAGCCCCGGGACCTACGAGCAGTACTTC.

This rearrangement joins TRBV11-2 to TRBJ1-4; D is uncertain. The CDR3 extends over 16 amino acids. CDR1 and CDR2 from the germline V gene are SGHAT and FQNNGV. Trimming took off 7 bases at V and 3 bases at J, with 18 bases between the two ends. CDR3 protein: CASTRDAFRPNEKLFF. CDR3 DNA sequence: TGTGCCAGCACCCGGGATGCCTTCCGTCCTAATGAAAAACTGTTTTTT.

The chain recombines TRBV5-1 with TRBJ2-7; a possible D gene is TRBD2 (7 bases). Germline V gives CDR1 SGHRS, CDR2 YFSETQ. This CDR3 contains 16 residues. Trimming took 2 bases from V and 0 from J, leaving 15 bases between them. CDR3 nucleotides: TGCGCCAGCAGCTTAGGGGCGGGGGCAACCTCCTACGAGCAGTACTTC. Translation: CASSLGAGATSYEQYF.

V and J are TRBV3-1 (or the pseudogene TRBV3-2) and TRBJ2-4; 8 nucleotides align to TRBD2. CDR3 length equals 16 residues. In germline, CDR1 is LGHDT, CDR2 YNNKEL (reference sequence). The junction had 3 bases not matched to a gene; V was cut back by 1 base and J by 1 base. The DNA for the CDR3 is TGTGCCAGCAGCCAAGGGGTAGCGGGGGCCAAAAACATTCAGTACTTC. The encoded protein is CASSQGVAGAKNIQYF.

The V call is TRBV12-3 or TRBV12-4, the J call TRBJ1-2, with 12 bases that match TRBD1. Unmatched junction bases numbered 5, after V lost 2 bases and J lost 13 bases. The CDR3 runs 13 residues. The CDR3 protein is CASSLRDRGHATF. CDR3 DNA: TGTGCCAGCAGTTTAAGGGACAGGGGGCATGCCACCTTC.

The rearrangement links TRBV15 to TRBJ1-2; TRBD1 aligns across 8 bases. CDR3 length: 14 amino acids. V was pared by 7 bases and J by 5 bases, with 9 bases of the junction left unmatched. Germline V lookup: CDR1 LNHNV, CDR2 YYDKDF (reference sequence). The CDR3 spells CATTDRRQGYGYTF. CDR3 in DNA: TGTGCCACCACCGATAGACGACAGGGGTATGGCTACACCTTC.

The CDR3 here is CASSKNGSDSNQPQHF. The CDR3 DNA follows: TGTGCCAGCAGCAAGAACGGTTCTGATAGCAATCAGCCCCAGCATTTT. V and J are TRBV21-1 and TRBJ1-5. TRBV21-1 has pseudogene status. CDR3 length: 16 amino acids.

CDR3 nucleotides: TGTGCCAGCAGTGACGCGGGGAGAACTGAAGCTTTCTTT. Its translation is CASSDAGRTEAFF. V usage is TRBV6-1 and J usage is TRBJ1-1; D remains ambiguous. Between the trimmed V and J ends, which lost 3 bases and 5 bases, there was a span of 10 bases. CDR1 and CDR2 from the germline V gene are MNHNS and SASEGT. This CDR3 spans 13 amino acids.

The rearrangement uses TRBV27 and TRBJ1-5; the D gene is possibly TRBD1 (5 bases). V was trimmed by 3 bases and J by 2 bases, leaving 11 bases between them. Germline V lookup: CDR1 MNHEY, CDR2 SMNVEV (reference sequence). The CDR3 length is 15 residues. The CDR3 sequence is CASSFGGRGNQPQHF. DNA of the CDR3: TGTGCCAGCAGTTTCGGGGGGAGAGGCAATCAGCCCCAGCATTTT.

This rearrangement joins TRBV24-1 to TRBJ2-1; 11 bases line up with TRBD2. CDR1 is KGHDR, CDR2 SFDVKD, per germline. The CDR3 is made up of 18 amino acids. V was clipped by 0 bases and J by 8 bases; unmatched bases: 11. The chain's CDR3 is CATSDLQVAGGLFDEQFF. For the CDR3, the DNA is TGTGCCACCAGTGATTTGCAGGTAGCGGGGGGGCTTTTCGATGAGCAGTTCTTC.

CDR3 amino acids: CSVGAGFSYEQYF. Written as DNA, the CDR3 is TGCAGCGTTGGGGCAGGGTTCTCCTACGAGCAGTACTTC. The rearrangement links TRBV29-1 to TRBJ2-7, with D possibly TRBD1 on 5 matching bases. Germline V gene sequence: CDR1 SQVTM, CDR2 ANQGSEA. Between the trimmed V and J ends, which lost 4 bases and 0 bases, there was a span of 10 bases. The CDR3 totals 13 residues.

This chain uses TRBV3-1 (or the pseudogene TRBV3-2) with TRBJ2-2, with a weak D call TRBD2 (6 bases). Looked up from germline, CDR1 is LGHDT and CDR2 is YNNKEL (reference sequence). V shed 5 bases and J shed 6 bases, with 16 bases lying between them. This CDR3 comprises 15 residues. CDR3 sequence reads: CASSARRGRSGELFF. As DNA, the CDR3 is TGTGCCAGCAGCGCCCGGCGGGGAAGGTCCGGGGAGCTGTTTTTT.

The rearrangement links TRBV24-1 to TRBJ2-7, with D unresolved. Germline V CDR1 and CDR2: KGHDR, SFDVKD. Trimming shortened V by 1 base and J by 2 bases, and 8 bases separated the two germline ends. The CDR3 contains 14 residues. CDR3 DNA: TGTGCCACCAGTGATTTTAAGCCCCCCTACGAGCAGTACTTC. It codes for CATSDFKPPYEQYF.

The J gene is TRBJ1-2, the V gene TRBV19, with 8 bases matching TRBD1. This CDR3 spans 15 amino acids. With V trimmed by 3 bases and J by 3 bases, 6 bases remained unmatched. The germline V gene encodes CDR1 LNHDA and CDR2 SQIVND (reference sequence). The CDR3 loop is CASSIGRGRDYGYTF. CDR3 DNA sequence: TGTGCCAGTAGTATTGGCAGGGGGCGAGACTATGGCTACACCTTC.

This clone was counted a single time. The chain is built from TRBV5-1 and TRBJ1-1; 7 bases are a match to TRBD1. With V trimmed by 4 bases and J by 1 base, 4 bases remained unmatched. CDR3 length equals 14 residues. Germline V lookup: CDR1 SGHRS, CDR2 YFSETQ. CDR3 sequence reads: CASSMQGGNTEAFF. DNA of the CDR3: TGCGCCAGCAGCATGCAGGGGGGGAACACTGAAGCTTTCTTT.

This chain links TRBV5-3 with TRBJ2-2, with D tentatively TRBD2 (5 bases). TRBV5-3 is assigned to the ORF class and has an uncertain function. The CDR3 is 16 amino acids. Trimming removed 6 bases at V and 3 bases at J, with 18 bases between. The CDR3 nucleotides are TGTGCCAGAAAGGAGGTTCCCCGCCGGGACACCGGGGAGCTGTTTTTT. Translated, it gives CARKEVPRRDTGELFF.